The clone carrying this TCR beta chain was seen a handful of times. No antigen is known for it. The sample originates from a study of response to subunit inactivated influenza vaccine. TCRdb re-derived calls from the RT-PCR reads in MiXCR, one entry per CDR3 protein. The sample has fewer than 600,000 distinct CDR3 sequences; approximately 7.8% are singletons. Study-level findings and limits: The authors suggested that few new T cells are recruited per seasonal influenza vaccination.

Losses at the gene ends were 6 bases for V and 5 bases for J; bases not matched to a gene: 8. The length of the CDR3 is 14 residues. The germline CDR1 and CDR2 sequences are ENHRY and SYGVKD. The source is a man aged 50 to 75 who received an inactivated influenza vaccine. The chain links TRBV10-3 to TRBJ2-7; the match to TRBD1 covers 9 bases. The input for sequencing was PBMCs from blood, taken approximately 25 months after vaccination. The CDR3 reads CAIRTGTGSHEQYF. In DNA form, the CDR3 reads TGTGCCATCAGGACCGGGACAGGGTCCCACGAGCAGTACTTC.